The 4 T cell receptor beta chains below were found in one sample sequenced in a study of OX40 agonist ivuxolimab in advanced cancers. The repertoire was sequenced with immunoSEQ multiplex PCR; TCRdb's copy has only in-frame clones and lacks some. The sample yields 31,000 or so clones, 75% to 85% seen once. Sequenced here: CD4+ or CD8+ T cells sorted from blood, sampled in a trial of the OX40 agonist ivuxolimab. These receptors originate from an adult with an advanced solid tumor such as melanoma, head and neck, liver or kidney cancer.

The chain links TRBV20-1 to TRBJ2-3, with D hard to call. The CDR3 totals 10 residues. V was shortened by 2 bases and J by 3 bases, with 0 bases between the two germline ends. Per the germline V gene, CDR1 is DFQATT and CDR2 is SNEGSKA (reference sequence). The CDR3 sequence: CSARTDTQYF. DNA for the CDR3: TGCAGTGCTAGAACAGATACGCAGTATTTT.

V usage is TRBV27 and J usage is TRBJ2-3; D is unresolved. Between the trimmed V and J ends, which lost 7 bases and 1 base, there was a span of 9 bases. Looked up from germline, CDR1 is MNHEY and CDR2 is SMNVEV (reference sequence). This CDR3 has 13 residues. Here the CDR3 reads CASMRRGTDTQYF. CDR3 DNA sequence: TGTGCCAGCATGCGTCGGGGCACAGATACGCAGTATTTT.

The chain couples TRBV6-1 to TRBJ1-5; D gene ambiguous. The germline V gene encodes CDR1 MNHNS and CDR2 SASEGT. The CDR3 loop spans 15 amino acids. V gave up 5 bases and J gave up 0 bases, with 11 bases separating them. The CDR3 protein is CASSTTPYSNQPQHF. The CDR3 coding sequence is TGTGCCAGCAGTACGACACCTTATAGCAATCAGCCCCAGCATTTT.

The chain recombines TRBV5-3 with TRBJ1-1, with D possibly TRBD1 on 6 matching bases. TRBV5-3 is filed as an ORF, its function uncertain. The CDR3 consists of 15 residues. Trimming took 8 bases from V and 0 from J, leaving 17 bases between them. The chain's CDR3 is CASSQGQFLNTEAFF. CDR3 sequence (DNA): TGTGCCAGCAGCCAAGGACAGTTTCTGAACACTGAAGCTTTCTTT.